The clone carrying this T cell receptor beta chain came up many times. Its antigen is not known. Germline V gene lookup returns CDR1 SEHNR and CDR2 FQNEAQ (reference sequence). The CDR3 contains 12 residues. V lost 5 bases and J 4 bases, leaving 9 bases between the germline ends. UMIs were added to TCR cDNA along with a universal primer site when it was made by 5'RACE template switching. TCRdb re-analysed the 5' RACE reads in MiXCR, keeping a single row per CDR3 protein. The table lists some 320,000 distinct CDR3 sequences, about 10% of them singletons. This sample is part of a study of T cells after yellow fever vaccination. Whole-study results and caveats: Reappearing after the booster were most of the clones from primary vaccination (roughly 95% CD4, 88% CD8).

The sequences come from CD4+ T cells sorted from PBMCs, collected 45 days after the yellow fever booster vaccination. The chain recombines TRBV7-9 with TRBJ2-7; maybe TRBD1 (6 bases). The source is a man aged 18-30 years who received the YFV17D yellow fever vaccine. In nucleotides, the CDR3 is TGTGCCAGCAGCCTCGGACAGTACGAGCAGTACGTC. Its translation: CASSLGQYEQYV.